Reported below is one T cell receptor (beta chain). Antigen unknown. Amplification of TCR beta CDR3 regions used RNA as the template. During a first-round RT-PCR of the TCR CDR3, the HTBI primer set was used. TCRdb re-analysed the multiplex PCR reads in MiXCR, keeping a single row per CDR3 protein. The sample has approximately 640,000 distinct CDR3 sequences; about 17% are singletons. The data belong to a study of T cells in Graves' hyperthyroidism and ophthalmopathy. Graves' hyperthyroidism showing no ophthalmopathy progression within 18 months was considered stable. Study conclusions and caveats: In simple terms, a model built on 13 V-J features told ophthalmopathy apart from stable hyperthyroidism.

Germline V gene data show CDR1 as SGHTA and CDR2 as FQGTGA. V lost 7 bases to trimming and J lost 0 bases, with 11 bases between them. The length of the CDR3 is 14 residues. V is TRBV7-3 and J is TRBJ2-3, with D possibly being TRBD2 (6 bases). The sequence derives from a woman aged 25 to 39 with Graves' hyperthyroidism. Source material: blood. The CDR3 bases are TGTGCCAGCAACACGGGGACTAGCACAGATACGCAGTATTTT. It translates to CASNTGTSTDTQYF.